The entry below gives a single TCR beta chain sequence along with its context. The data originate from a study of shared T cell receptors in the human thymus. CDR3 length equals 16 residues. Trimming shortened V by 0 bases and J by 0 bases, and 11 bases separated the two germline ends. The V gene's germline CDR1 is ENHRY and CDR2 SYGVKD. This table comes from immunoSEQ multiplex PCR, and its TCRdb copy is limited to in-frame clones, with some not included. This table holds hundreds of thousands of clones, roughly 90% found once. These records were also assigned to another study, of human thymus T cells. That study adds: Thymus tissue was removed during corrective cardiac surgery. Thymic and blood repertoires appeared to display a bias in their usage of V and J genes. Thymic repertoires overlap heavily among unrelated individuals, related research has reported.

The sample comprised thymocytes. The sequence derives from a boy younger than two with a congenital heart defect. The chain links TRBV10-3 to TRBJ1-1; D gene uncertain. CDR3 sequence: CAISESGRAMNTEAFF. The DNA of the CDR3 is TGTGCCATCAGTGAGTCGGGGAGGGCAATGAACACTGAAGCTTTCTTT.